This TCR beta chain is drawn from a study of T cells after yellow fever vaccination (dated by TCRdb to the late 2010s). General notes on the study: The SMART-Seq v4 Ultra Low Input RNA kit was used to prepare libraries from fractions with low cell numbers. Two healthy male donors, one aged 18 to 30 and one aged 30 to 40 years, were included in the cohort. Bulk PBMC replicates and cell subsets were isolated from blood drawn at multiple timepoints before and after both primary and secondary immunization. Bulk TCR alpha and beta repertoires were sequenced longitudinally to track T-cell clones before and after primary and booster YFV17D yellow fever vaccination. Here is what the overall study found, with its caveats: Most clones expanded after primary vaccination were re-detected after the booster (approximately 95% of CD4 and around 88% of CD8), suggesting broad memory maintenance. Because abundant contaminating clonotypes from the bulk population could be contained in FACS-sorted repertoires, computational filtering was required. Compared with the primary T-cell response, the secondary T-cell response was faster but weaker, reaching its peak on day 5 rather than on day 15. The study included only a couple of donors, which limits how far the findings can be generalized. A small fraction of clonotypes appeared in both the CD4 and CD8 compartments, likely as a result of convergent recombination.

V is cut by 3 bases and J by 4 bases, and the space between the germline ends is 6 bases. Reading the germline V gene (reference sequence) gives CDR1 LNHNV and CDR2 YYDKDF. Inclusive of the bounding cysteine and phenylalanine, the CDR3 is 12 residues long. The sequence is cut down to CDR3 DNA, 36 bases in frame from base 1. TCRdb records Illumina NovaSeq 6000 as the sequencer. TCR cDNA was synthesized by 5'RACE template switching, which introduced a universal primer site and unique molecular identifiers. Priming of cDNA synthesis was performed from both the TCR alpha and TCR beta constant segments. Two PCR steps were used to amplify libraries, with sample barcodes and sequencing adapters being added in the second step. Sequencing of the libraries was done on either Illumina HiSeq 2500 (2x100 bp) or NovaSeq (2x150 bp). Per the authors' processing: Reads were demultiplexed and collapsed into UMI consensus sequences with MIGEC, and V(D)J alignment was performed with MiXCR. Clonotypes responding to the vaccine were identified with edgeR on replicate PBMC samples, with the criteria of FDR below 0.01 and a log2 fold change above 5 up to day 15. Each bulk clonotype received a CD4 or CD8 identity based on whether the sequenced CD4 or CD8 repertoire contained that clonotype at higher abundance. TCRdb redid the processing of the public reads, applying fastp at Q25 and MiXCR, and retained in-frame beta chains. Each CDR3 protein appears once, grouped with its most common genes and DNA. TCRdb's processing, not the study's, gives the V and J calls here. Recorded for this sample are some 150,000 distinct CDR3 sequences; 9.5% to 11% of them occurred a single time. The ten most abundant clones make up just over 35% of the sample.

As for this clonotype: There is no known antigen for this receptor. No quality values exist for individual bases; no much larger clone is one base distant.

The treatment or condition label for this specimen denotes: live attenuated yellow fever vaccine strain. PBMCs were isolated from peripheral blood using a standard Ficoll-Paque protocol. CD4 and CD8 T-cell fractions were isolated with Dynabeads CD4 and CD8 positive selection kits. RNA was extracted with TriZol from bulk PBMCs, CD4 and CD8 fractions, and dextramer-positive and dextramer-negative fractions. Rearrangement joined TRBV15 to TRBJ2-5; the D gene is perhaps TRBD1, on 5 matching bases. The TCR was taken from a man aged 18 to 29 who received the YFV17D yellow fever vaccine. This specimen was CD8+ T cells sorted from PBMCs, taken 15 days after the yellow fever booster vaccination. The DNA sequence is TGTGCCACCAGCAGGGACATAGAGACCCAGTACTTC. Its translation reads: CATSRDIETQYF.